This T cell receptor (beta chain) is from a study of blood T cell repertoires in COVID-19 (dated by TCRdb to 2019 to 2021). For the wider study: Collaborator samples came from the United States, Italy and Spain and covered acute and convalescent phases of COVID-19. Where available, HLA class I and class II types were obtained from metadata supplied by the sample provider rather than from assay-based typing. The material from the prospective study consisted of cDNA or gDNA derived from T cells, B-cell-depleted T cells, or PBMCs. Deeply sampled blood TCRbeta repertoires from subjects exposed to, actively infected with, or recovered from COVID-19 were included in the dataset. Nearly every sample came with metadata listing a de-identified subject ID, COVID-19 status, age in years and sex. The samples were drawn from two sources: the first 160 participants of the ongoing ImmuneRACE study, and 1,200 or so subjects contributed by 6 global collaborators. The repertoires were released in a freely available public database intended as a resource for research on the immune response to SARS-CoV-2. Points the paper makes about the study in general: The amount of clinical and demographic metadata varied by source and participant and was provided uncurated.

As to this clone: Which antigen it targets is not known. No base qualities exist here, and no much larger clone lies one base off it.

The immunoSEQ Assay, a bias-controlled multiplex PCR, was used to amplify TCRbeta CDR3 regions from genomic DNA. The source study handled its data this way. The number of nucleated cells in each sample was estimated from the amplification of reference gene primers within the assay. Sequence reads were collapsed and filtered to measure the absolute abundance of every unique TCRbeta CDR3 rearrangement. For each sample, productive Simpson clonality was calculated as the square root of Simpson's diversity index over productive rearrangements. Sourced from immuneACCESS, this table was stored by TCRdb with only in-frame sequences that have V and J called. A share of the clones is absent; for the studies checked, an unresolved V gene accounts for under half, and the remainder has no known explanation. For V, J and clone size, that table is used; D and trimming come from the DNA. This sample lists 100,000 to 150,000 clones; less than 90% were detected once. Roughly 6.7% of the sample goes to the ten largest clones.

The collaborating institutions used their own protocols to collect whole blood in K2EDTA tubes. Collaborator samples were shipped for TCRbeta analysis as frozen whole blood, isolated PBMCs, or DNA extracted from either sample type. This receptor was identified in a man at least 80 years old with active or convalescent COVID-19. Source material: peripheral blood.

CDR3 sequence: CASNLGGINTEAFF. The DNA sequence is as follows: TGTGCCAGTAATTTGGGGGGTATCAACACTGAAGCTTTCTTT. In this chain, TRBV7-9 is recombined with TRBJ1-1; perhaps TRBD1 is the D gene, with 5 bases matching. CDR1 and CDR2, looked up from the germline V gene (reference sequence), are SEHNR and FQNEAQ. The CDR3 holds 14 amino acids from the cysteine to the phenylalanine. The retained sequence is limited to the CDR3, 42 bases, with the frame set at the first base. The trim is 9 bases for V and 2 bases for J, with a gap of 16 bases between the germline ends.